This record concerns one T cell receptor (beta chain) sequence. TCRdb recomputed calls from the 5' RACE reads with MiXCR, one row per CDR3 protein. The sample has about 18,000 distinct CDR3 sequences, roughly 70% seen once. This entry comes from a study of identical twins. V lost 4 bases and J lost 4, with 15 bases in between. CDR1 is SGDLS and CDR2 is YYNGEE in the germline V gene. The CDR3 is 15 residues long. This receptor was identified in a woman aged 18 to 35 in good health. This table probably holds off-target reads from a library built for another chain. This chain joins TRBV9 and TRBJ2-1; a possible D gene is TRBD2 (6 bases). Material for sequencing was memory (CD45RO+) T cells sorted from blood. The CDR3 nucleotides are TGTGCCAGCAGCCTAGGATCGGGAGCGTACAATGAGCAGTTCTTC. Residues: CASSLGSGAYNEQFF. Full variable domain (missing parts from reference TRBV9 and TRBJ2-1): DSGVTQTPKHLITATGQRVTLRCSPRSGDLSVYWYQQSLDQGLQFLIQYYNGEERAKGNILERFSAQQFPDLHSELNLSSLELGDSALYFCASSLGSGAYNEQFFGPGTRLTVL.